This TCR beta chain was found in a study of PD-L1 blockade in urothelial cancer. Study as a whole: The analyses of blood took place 3 weeks (second dose) and 6 weeks after treatment start.

Time point specified: pretreatment peripheral blood. Assay used: immunoSEQ multiplex PCR; TCRdb lists only in-frame clones, some missing. This table has fewer than 40,000 clones, just over 90% appearing once. The germline gives CDR1 SGDLS, CDR2 YYNGEE. V was shortened by 4 bases and J by 3 bases, with 14 bases between the two germline ends. The CDR3 is 15 residues long. The clonotype originates from a woman aged 60-70 years with urothelial cancer. This rearrangement joins TRBV9 to TRBJ2-1, with D possibly TRBD2 on 6 matching bases. Sequenced here: PBMCs, sampled around atezolizumab (anti-PD-L1) treatment. DNA of the CDR3: TGTGCCAGCAGCTGGCGACTAGGCGGCTACAATGAGCAGTTCTTC. This gives the protein CASSWRLGGYNEQFF.